The clone carrying this T cell receptor beta chain was counted between two and nine times. Its matching antigen is unknown. The CDR3 has 15 amino acids. Trimming stripped 5 bases from V and 2 bases from J, with 13 bases between. These data originate in a study of T cell repertoires in cytomegalovirus infection. One entry per CDR3 protein, called by TCRdb with MiXCR from the reads. This table has 370,000 or so distinct CDR3 sequences, about 35% appearing once. The sample was cultured PBMCs, taken from culture after CMV antigen stimulation. The V gene is TRBV12-3 or TRBV12-4, the J gene TRBJ1-3; D not resolved. The receptor was derived from a human donor in good health (CMV status not recorded). Some clones in this sample may be carry-over from other donors' samples. The CDR3 sequence: CASSLMGGPGNTIYF. CDR3 DNA: TGTGCCAGCAGTCTCATGGGCGGACCTGGAAACACCATATATTTT.